This TCR beta chain was observed in a study of cytomegalovirus exposure and HLA in healthy donors. PCR employed 60 Vbeta and 13 Jbeta primers. In the original processing: Unique TCR beta chains totaled roughly 80 million in a later count, with roughly 10 million of them shared. Assay: immunoSEQ multiplex PCR; the TCRdb copy retains only in-frame clones and omits some. The DNA gave D and trimming, while V, J and clone size come from that table. The sample lists roughly 150,000 clones, roughly 82% occurring once. The CDR3 is made up of 18 amino acids. The V gene end was trimmed by 4 bases and the J gene end by 4 bases; junction bases not matched to a gene: 9. Germline-derived CDR1 and CDR2 are SGDLS and YYNGEE. Overall study results and limits: In a later analysis, a missense DCLRE1C variant was linked to TCR beta V- and J-gene trimming. Confirmation in vitro established that a few CMV-associated chains were specific for CMV antigens.

Notes on this clone: Its matching antigen is unknown.

The sample comprised PBMCs. This clonotype originated in a woman in her 50s in good health and CMV-seropositive. V usage is TRBV9 and J usage is TRBJ2-1, with 15 bases identical to TRBD2. In nucleotides, the CDR3 is TGTGCCAGCAGCCCCGGACTAGCGGGGGGGCCGTCTTACAATGAGCAGTTCTTC. Translated: CASSPGLAGGPSYNEQFF.